One sample yielded the 7 T cell receptor beta chains listed below, sequenced in a study of T cell repertoires in cytomegalovirus infection (dated 2019 in TCRdb). Sequenced on an Illumina HiSeq 1500. TCRdb ran its own pipeline on the public reads, namely fastp trimming at Q25 and MiXCR clone calling, and kept in-frame beta chains. Each entry merges the rows of one CDR3 protein and shows their most common DNA and genes. This sample holds roughly 320,000 distinct CDR3 sequences; 8% to 10% were observed only once. Around 2.4% of the sample lies in the top ten. Sample: PBMCs. All receptors derive from a human donor in good health (CMV status not recorded). Some clones in this sample may be carry-over from other donors' samples.

This clonotype was recorded at least ten times. The chain combines TRBV4-1 with TRBJ1-5; tentatively, D is TRBD1 (5 bases). The germline gives CDR1 MGHRA, CDR2 YSYEKL. V was clipped by 4 bases and J by 5 bases, with 15 bases between them. The CDR3 runs to 15 residues. The CDR3, as DNA: TGCGCCAGCAGCCCAGCCTTGGGGGATCATCAGCCCCAGCATTTT. It yields the protein CASSPALGDHQPQHF.

Ten or more counts support this clonotype. The chain recombines TRBV20-1 with TRBJ1-5; 9 bases are a match to TRBD1. This CDR3 contains 14 residues. Germline V gene sequence: CDR1 DFQATT, CDR2 SNEGSKA (reference sequence). J was trimmed by 4 bases and V by 6 bases; bases with no gene match: 7. The CDR3: CSAKLQGANQPQHF. The CDR3 region has the DNA TGCAGTGCCAAACTACAGGGGGCAAATCAGCCCCAGCATTTT.

This clonotype was detected many times. The chain combines TRBV19 with TRBJ2-7; TRBD1 matches 7 bases. This CDR3 is built from 14 residues. V lost 5 bases to trimming and J lost 1 base; unmatched junction nucleotides: 5. The germline V gene encodes CDR1 LNHDA and CDR2 SQIVND (reference sequence). DNA of the CDR3: TGTGCCAGTAGTCCGAGGACAGGATCCTACGAGCAGTACTTC. This gives the protein CASSPRTGSYEQYF.

This clonotype was recorded at least ten times. This chain connects TRBV29-1 to TRBJ2-7; D not resolved. V lost 7 bases to trimming and J lost 0 bases, with 25 bases between them. The germline gives CDR1 SQVTM, CDR2 ANQGSEA. The CDR3 has 17 residues. The CDR3 nucleotides are TGCAGCGGATCTTTGACCAGAGAACTCAGGAGCTCCTACGAGCAGTACGTC. Protein: CSGSLTRELRSSYEQYV.

This clonotype was counted many times. The chain is built from TRBV28 and TRBJ1-1; unclear D gene. V dropped 2 bases and J dropped 0 bases, with 7 bases sitting between them. The CDR3 runs 14 residues. CDR1 MDHEN and CDR2 SYDVKM come from the germline V gene. The chain's CDR3 is CASSLRRLNTEAFF. The CDR3 nucleotides are TGTGCCAGCAGTTTACGACGTCTGAACACTGAAGCTTTCTTT.

This clonotype was recorded once. The chain couples TRBV9 to TRBJ2-1; TRBD1 matches 9 bases. CDR3 length: 15 amino acids. Per germline, CDR1 SGDLS and CDR2 YYNGEE. V shed 3 bases and J 7 bases; nucleotides not matched to a gene: 8. The CDR3 reads CASSAGAGTGNEQFF. The CDR3 region has the DNA TGTGCCAGCAGCGCCGGCGCCGGGACAGGGAATGAGCAGTTCTTC.

This clonotype was seen ten or more times. The chain carries TRBV7-9 and TRBJ1-5; a weak D match, TRBD1 (6 bases). This CDR3 contains 15 residues. Trimming removed 3 bases from V and 2 bases from J, with 11 bases in between. Germline V gene sequence: CDR1 SEHNR, CDR2 FQNEAQ (reference sequence). CDR3 residues: CASSLRGGRNQPQHF. The CDR3 nucleotides read TGTGCCAGCAGCTTGAGAGGGGGGCGCAATCAGCCCCAGCATTTT. The variable domain in full, with the rest retrieved from reference TRBV7-9 and TRBJ1-5, is DTGVSQNPRHKITKRGQNVTFRCDPISEHNRLYWYRQTLGQGPEFLTYFQNEAQLEKSRLLSDRFSAERPKGSFSTLEIQRTEQGDSAMYLCASSLRGGRNQPQHFGDGTRLSIL.